Listed below are T cell receptor beta chains from one sample, sequenced in a study of CXCR3-negative and CXCR3-positive naive CD8 T cells. TCRdb re-called the 5' RACE reads, yielding one record per CDR3 amino acid sequence without DNA. The listing records roughly 110,000 distinct CDR3 sequences. Sequencing was performed on naive CXCR3+ CD8+ T cells from blood. These receptors were collected from a human donor in good health. Some clones in this sample may be carry-over from other donors' samples. The CDR3 runs from the conserved cysteine through the conserved F or W.

cdr3_length j_call v_call cdr3_aa
15 TRBJ2-3 TRBV3-1 CASSQDMDEADTQYF
15 TRBJ2-3 TRBV6-2/TRBV6-3 CASKQREAPTDTQYF
14 TRBJ1-1 TRBV6-5 CASSYSGTGPEAFF
13 TRBJ1-1 TRBV5-4 CASADRVNTEAFF
14 TRBJ2-2 TRBV12-3/TRBV12-4 CASRGSSGTGELFF
15 TRBJ2-1 TRBV12-3/TRBV12-4 CASSLGGFLYNEQFF
15 TRBJ2-1 TRBV7-3 CASSSGAGPYNEQFF
15 TRBJ1-2 TRBV6-5 CASSKDWDLSYGYTF
16 TRBJ2-1 TRBV4-3 CASSQDRTGVYNEKFF
13 TRBJ1-1 TRBV4-2 CASSQGLGYEAFF
14 TRBJ2-2 TRBV29-1 CSVDQNRNTGELFF
13 TRBJ2-5 TRBV29-1 CSVEGQGRETQYF
16 TRBJ2-3 TRBV7-9 CASSLLAGEGTDTQYF
15 TRBJ2-1 TRBV10-3 CAISVLGLADNEQFF
17 TRBJ1-3 TRBV20-1 CSARGPSTGTPGNTIYF
13 TRBJ2-7 TRBV19 CASSIEGYGEQYF
18 TRBJ2-7 TRBV6-6 CASSYGLGRGAHSYEQYF
13 TRBJ2-7 TRBV5-6 CASSFAGEDEQYF
17 TRBJ2-2 TRBV18 CASSPGDDRANTGELFF
19 TRBJ2-3 TRBV28 CASTPTGLAASWGTDTQYF
15 TRBJ2-5 TRBV6-6 CASTTGTGGAETQYF
12 TRBJ1-2 TRBV29-1 CSVESSGYGYTF
12 TRBJ2-3 TRBV29-1 CSVGTGPDTQYF
12 TRBJ2-7 TRBV7-7 CASSLGREGRLF
14 TRBJ2-1 TRBV7-2 CASSPHQTSGEQFF
14 TRBJ2-5 TRBV28 CASSLLPTHETQYF
15 TRBJ1-1 TRBV19 CASILTGGVGAEAFF
16 TRBJ2-1 TRBV27 CASSSYLAGEVNEQFF
11 TRBJ2-3 TRBV15 CATRGTDTQYF
15 TRBJ2-7 TRBV28 CASSLLAASSYEQYF
16 TRBJ2-2 TRBV25-1 CASSEETSGIFGELFF
13 TRBJ2-7 TRBV29-1 CSARDSLSYEQYF